The 15 T cell receptor beta chains in this list originate from one sample, sequenced in a study of metastatic and nonmetastatic thyroid tumors. Every patient was untreated before thyroid surgery. TCRdb used MiXCR to call clones anew from the PCR reads. The data contain some 52,000 clones, approximately 19% of them singletons. Sequenced: blood. Receptors were obtained from a female donor with papillary thyroid cancer or a benign thyroid nodule (not recorded which). Some clones in this sample may be carry-over from other donors' samples.

The sample holds many counts of this clone. This CDR3 reads CSASWLASAEQYF. The CDR3 coding sequence is TGCAGTGCTAGTTGGCTAGCGTCCGCCGAGCAGTACTTC. V is TRBV20-1 and J is TRBJ2-7, with D tentatively TRBD2 (6 bases). The CDR3 totals 13 residues. Between the trimmed V and J ends, which lost 3 bases and 6 bases, there was a span of 15 bases. Per germline, CDR1 DFQATT and CDR2 SNEGSKA (reference sequence).

This clone was recorded many times. This chain uses TRBV6-1 with TRBJ2-1; the match to TRBD2 covers 7 bases. The CDR3 loop spans 14 amino acids. CDR1 MNHNS and CDR2 SASEGT come from the germline V gene. V gave up 10 bases and J gave up 0 bases; unmatched junction bases: 6. Here the CDR3 reads CATRGRGSYNEQFF. Written as DNA, the CDR3 is TGTGCCACCCGGGGGAGGGGCTCCTACAATGAGCAGTTCTTC.

This clone has a count of ten or more. The chain joins TRBV4-2 to TRBJ2-3; tentatively, D is TRBD2 (5 bases). The V end was cut by 0 bases, the J end by 6 bases, with 13 bases between. The CDR3 spans 15 residues. Germline values: CDR1 LGHNA, CDR2 YNFKEQ. The CDR3 region is CASSQEGLAADTQYF. The CDR3 DNA reads as TGTGCCAGCAGCCAAGAAGGCCTAGCCGCCGATACGCAGTATTTT.

V and J are TRBV4-2 and TRBJ2-7, with a possible D match to TRBD2 (5 bases). V lost 1 base to trimming and J lost 2 bases, with 15 bases between them. Germline assignment: CDR1 LGHNA and CDR2 YNFKEQ. The CDR3 is 16 amino acids. In DNA, the CDR3 is TGTGCCAGCAGCCAAGCCCTCGGACTGGGAACCTACGAGCAGTACTTC. It encodes CASSQALGLGTYEQYF.

This clone has just a few counts. The chain uses TRBV6-1 and TRBJ2-7; no clear D gene. The germline V and J ends were trimmed by 1 base and 5 bases, with 18 bases remaining between them. In germline, CDR1 is MNHNS, CDR2 SASEGT. The CDR3 covers 16 residues. The CDR3 DNA follows: TGTGCCAGCAGTGAAGTCCCTGCAGTCTCACGGCACGAGCAGTACTTC. As protein: CASSEVPAVSRHEQYF.

This clone was detected many times. The chain is built from TRBV29-1 and TRBJ1-2, with a possible D match to TRBD1 (6 bases). V was clipped by 6 bases and J by 2 bases, with 13 bases between them. CDR1 is SQVTM, CDR2 ANQGSEA, per germline. The CDR3 has 13 residues. CDR3 nucleotides: TGCAGCGTGGGGGGCTCTACGAACTATGGCTACACCTTC. The encoded protein is CSVGGSTNYGYTF. The full variable domain, completed using reference TRBV29-1 and TRBJ1-2, is SAVISQKPSRDICQRGTSLTIQCQVDSQVTMMFWYRQQPGQSLTLIATANQGSEATYESGFVIDKFPISRPNLTFSTLTVSNMSPEDSSIYLCSVGGSTNYGYTFGSGTRLTVV.

This clone was seen at least ten times. The V and J genes are TRBV19 and TRBJ1-2, with 9 bases that match TRBD1. The V gene end was trimmed by 7 bases and the J gene end by 2 bases; junction bases not matched to a gene: 5. CDR3 length equals 14 residues. Germline V gives CDR1 LNHDA, CDR2 SQIVND (reference sequence). The CDR3 sequence: CASITDRGNYGYTF. The CDR3 DNA reads TGTGCCAGTATAACCGACAGGGGGAACTATGGCTACACCTTC.

This sequence joins TRBV10-3 and TRBJ1-1; D is perhaps TRBD1 (6 bases). With 0 bases removed from V and 3 bases from J, the gap between germline ends came to 17 bases. The germline CDR1 and CDR2 sequences are ENHRY and SYGVKD. The CDR3 totals 17 residues. CDR3: CAISESMQGTFDTEAFF. CDR3 bases: TGTGCCATCAGTGAGTCGATGCAGGGGACTTTCGACACTGAAGCTTTCTTT.

This clone was recorded at least ten times. The chain recombines TRBV20-1 with TRBJ2-3; TRBD2 aligns across 12 bases. Germline trimming cut 0 bases from V and 2 bases from J; bases unmatched to any gene: 6. There are 17 residues in the CDR3. CDR1 and CDR2 from the germline V gene are DFQATT and SNEGSKA (reference sequence). The CDR3: CSARDRTSGTNTDTQYF. As DNA, the CDR3 is TGCAGTGCTAGAGATCGGACTAGCGGGACTAACACAGATACGCAGTATTTT.

The J gene is TRBJ2-3, the V gene TRBV28; no clear D. The germline V gene encodes CDR1 MDHEN and CDR2 SYDVKM. Between the trimmed V and J ends, which lost 3 bases and 13 bases, there was a span of 20 bases. The CDR3 spans 14 residues. The DNA for the CDR3 is TGTGCCAGCAGTTTTTCACTCCCCCCAGATAAGAAGTATTTT. Protein sequence: CASSFSLPPDKKYF.

The J gene is TRBJ2-7, the V gene TRBV6-1; D is perhaps TRBD1 or TRBD2 (5 bases each). Per germline, CDR1 MNHNS and CDR2 SASEGT. The CDR3 consists of 15 residues. The germline V and J ends were trimmed by 8 bases and 5 bases, with 22 bases remaining between them. CDR3 loop: CASSLQGRITHEQYF. CDR3 bases: TGTGCCAGCTCCCTTCAGGGACGGATAACTCACGAGCAGTACTTC.

In regard to this clone: Mismatch with germline at one junction end may stem from a read error. The genes are TRBV2 and TRBJ2-2; maybe TRBD1 (6 bases). This CDR3 comprises 16 residues. From germline, CDR1 is SNHLY and CDR2 FYNNEI. The CDR3 sequence: CASSRGHVLITWELFF. The CDR3 DNA sequence: TGTGCCAGCAGCCGGGGACATGTATTAATCACCTGGGAGCTGTTTTTT.

This clone was detected only a few times. V usage is TRBV27 and J usage is TRBJ1-5; D possibly corresponds to TRBD1 (5 bases). The CDR3 extends over 13 amino acids. In germline, CDR1 is MNHEY, CDR2 SMNVEV (reference sequence). Trimming removed 4 bases from V and 7 bases from J, with 11 bases in between. The CDR3 spells CASSSSWGQPQHF. The CDR3 DNA follows: TGTGCCAGCAGTTCCTCCTGGGGGCAGCCCCAGCATTTT.

This clone was seen a handful of times. This chain uses TRBV28 with TRBJ2-5, with 7 positions matching TRBD2. After removal of 9 bases from V and 7 bases from J, the junction contained 23 bases not matched to a gene. The CDR3 runs 17 residues. The V gene's germline CDR1 is MDHEN and CDR2 SYDVKM. The CDR3 sequence is CARSTARIWGGEGTQYF. The CDR3 region has the DNA TGTGCCAGAAGTACGGCTAGGATATGGGGGGGAGAAGGGACCCAGTACTTC. The variable domain in full, with the rest retrieved from reference TRBV28 and TRBJ2-5, is DVKVTQSSRYLVKRTGEKVFLECVQDMDHENMFWYRQDPGLGLRLIYFSYDVKMKEKGDIPEGYSVSREKKERFSLILESASTNQTSMYLCARSTARIWGGEGTQYFGPGTRLLVL.

At least ten counts were recorded for this clone. The chain uses TRBV20-1 and TRBJ2-1; the match to TRBD2 covers 12 bases. The CDR3 sequence is 20 residues long. Trimming at V came to 0 bases and at J to 2 bases, leaving 14 bases not matched to a gene. Germline values: CDR1 DFQATT, CDR2 SNEGSKA (reference sequence). Written as DNA, the CDR3 is TGCAGTGCTAGAGAGAGGGTGACTAGCGGGAGCTTCCCAGCCTACAATGAGCAGTTCTTC. This gives the protein CSARERVTSGSFPAYNEQFF.